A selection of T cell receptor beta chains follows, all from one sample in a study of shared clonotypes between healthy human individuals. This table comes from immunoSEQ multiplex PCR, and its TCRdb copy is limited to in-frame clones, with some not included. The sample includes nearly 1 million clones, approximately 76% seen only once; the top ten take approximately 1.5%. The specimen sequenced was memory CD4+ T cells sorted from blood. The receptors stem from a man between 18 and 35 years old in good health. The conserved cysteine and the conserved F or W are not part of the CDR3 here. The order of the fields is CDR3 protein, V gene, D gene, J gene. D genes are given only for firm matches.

CDR3aa: ASTRSGLAGNEQF; v_gene: TRBV25-1; d_gene: TRBD2; j_gene: TRBJ2-1
CDR3aa: ASSTGQGPPETQY; v_gene: TRBV11-3; d_gene: TRBD1; j_gene: TRBJ2-5
CDR3aa: ASSQQGNGELF; v_gene: TRBV19; d_gene: NA; j_gene: TRBJ2-2
CDR3aa: ASRTRVLPTH; v_gene: TRBV28; d_gene: NA; j_gene: TRBJ2-7
CDR3aa: ASSLAAGVDYT; v_gene: TRBV5-1; d_gene: NA; j_gene: TRBJ1-2
CDR3aa: ASSSPHDRSYEQY; v_gene: TRBV7-6; d_gene: NA; j_gene: TRBJ2-7
CDR3aa: ASNQGQPQH; v_gene: TRBV6-6; d_gene: NA; j_gene: TRBJ1-5
CDR3aa: ASSFEQGYNQPQH; v_gene: TRBV5-8; d_gene: NA; j_gene: TRBJ1-5
CDR3aa: ASRDAHEQY; v_gene: TRBV28; d_gene: NA; j_gene: TRBJ2-7
CDR3aa: ASSLGSGAYNEQF; v_gene: TRBV6-6; d_gene: TRBD2; j_gene: TRBJ2-1
CDR3aa: ASSLYPGVYEQY; v_gene: TRBV5-1; d_gene: NA; j_gene: TRBJ2-7
CDR3aa: ASSSGTEVSPLH; v_gene: TRBV2; d_gene: TRBD1; j_gene: TRBJ1-6
CDR3aa: ASSLQGWNGYT; v_gene: TRBV7-2; d_gene: NA; j_gene: TRBJ1-2
CDR3aa: AISVRDSGNTIY; v_gene: TRBV10-3; d_gene: NA; j_gene: TRBJ1-3
CDR3aa: ASSQGGTGVGETQY; v_gene: TRBV5-1; d_gene: TRBD1; j_gene: TRBJ2-5
CDR3aa: ASRELQDTGELF; v_gene: TRBV25-1; d_gene: NA; j_gene: TRBJ2-2
CDR3aa: ASSLVGTGDTGELF; v_gene: TRBV5-1; d_gene: TRBD1; j_gene: TRBJ2-2
CDR3aa: ASSQDRYQTVGQY; v_gene: TRBV4-1; d_gene: NA; j_gene: TRBJ2-3
CDR3aa: ASSLNRGEWEKLF; v_gene: TRBV7-2; d_gene: NA; j_gene: TRBJ1-4
CDR3aa: ASSRDKGPYEQY; v_gene: TRBV5-4; d_gene: NA; j_gene: TRBJ2-7
CDR3aa: ASSQAPSYNEQF; v_gene: TRBV4-1; d_gene: NA; j_gene: TRBJ2-1
CDR3aa: ASSTGVRYQPQH; v_gene: TRBV7-2; d_gene: TRBD1; j_gene: TRBJ1-5
CDR3aa: ASSYSQYGEKLF; v_gene: TRBV6-5; d_gene: NA; j_gene: TRBJ1-4
CDR3aa: ASSTGLAGVGAETQY; v_gene: TRBV5-4; d_gene: TRBD2; j_gene: TRBJ2-5
CDR3aa: ARNQGVDEKLF; v_gene: TRBV21-1; d_gene: NA; j_gene: TRBJ1-4
CDR3aa: ASSRRGGTEAF; v_gene: TRBV5-1; d_gene: NA; j_gene: TRBJ1-1
CDR3aa: ATEAGKNTGELF; v_gene: TRBV10-3; d_gene: NA; j_gene: TRBJ2-2
CDR3aa: ASSGPIRGRAPEQF; v_gene: TRBV9; d_gene: NA; j_gene: TRBJ2-1
CDR3aa: ASSSLTGLNQPQH; v_gene: TRBV27; d_gene: NA; j_gene: TRBJ1-5
CDR3aa: ASSGGETYNSPLH; v_gene: TRBV5-1; d_gene: NA; j_gene: TRBJ1-6